This T cell receptor (beta chain) originates from a study of blood T cell repertoires in COVID-19. Study at large: The cDNA or gDNA used as material had been derived from T cells, B-cell-depleted T cells, or PBMCs.

This CDR3 has 17 amino acids. In germline, CDR1 is LNHDA, CDR2 SQIVND (reference sequence). The ends lost 8 bases at V and 0 bases at J; junction bases unmatched: 6. The authors' processing: Estimation of nucleated cell counts relied on the amplification of reference gene primers. Profiled with immunoSEQ multiplex PCR; TCRdb holds only in-frame clones, not every one. V and J calls and clone size are those listed in that table; D and trimming were worked out from the DNA. The profile shows about 74,000 clones, 88% of them singletons. This receptor was obtained from a woman aged 80 or over with active or convalescent COVID-19. Sequencing used peripheral blood. The J gene is TRBJ2-6, the V gene TRBV19; 11 bases are a match to TRBD1. In nucleotides, the CDR3 is TGTGCCAGTCTGCGGACAGGGGGCGCCTCTGGGGCCAACGTCCTGACTTTC. This gives the protein CASLRTGGASGANVLTF.